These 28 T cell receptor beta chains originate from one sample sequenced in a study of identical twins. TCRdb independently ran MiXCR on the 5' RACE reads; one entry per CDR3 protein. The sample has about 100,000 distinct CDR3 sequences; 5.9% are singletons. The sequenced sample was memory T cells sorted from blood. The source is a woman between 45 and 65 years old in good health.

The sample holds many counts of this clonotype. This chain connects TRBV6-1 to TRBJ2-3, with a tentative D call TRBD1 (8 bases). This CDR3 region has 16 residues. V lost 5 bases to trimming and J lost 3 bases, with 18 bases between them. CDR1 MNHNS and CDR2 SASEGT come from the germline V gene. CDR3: CASSFAGQGGTDTQYF. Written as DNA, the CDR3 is TGTGCCAGCAGTTTCGCCGGACAGGGAGGGACAGATACGCAGTATTTT.

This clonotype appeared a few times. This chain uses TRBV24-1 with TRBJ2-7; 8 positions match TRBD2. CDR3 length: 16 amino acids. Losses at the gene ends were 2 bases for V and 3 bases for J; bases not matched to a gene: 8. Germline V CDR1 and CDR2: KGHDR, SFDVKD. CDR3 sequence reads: CATSDWPGGDVYEQYV. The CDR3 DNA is TGTGCCACCAGTGATTGGCCGGGAGGGGATGTCTACGAGCAGTACGTC.

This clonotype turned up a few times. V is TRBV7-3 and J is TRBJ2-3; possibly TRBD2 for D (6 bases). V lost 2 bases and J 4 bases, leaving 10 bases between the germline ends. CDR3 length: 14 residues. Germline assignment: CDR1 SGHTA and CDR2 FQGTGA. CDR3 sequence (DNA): TGTGCCAGCAGCTTATTCCTAGCGTCAGATACGCAGTATTTT. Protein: CASSLFLASDTQYF.

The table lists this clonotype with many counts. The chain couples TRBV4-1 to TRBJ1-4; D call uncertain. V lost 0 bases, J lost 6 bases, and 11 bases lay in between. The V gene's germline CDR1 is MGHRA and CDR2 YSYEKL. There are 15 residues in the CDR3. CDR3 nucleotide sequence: TGCGCCAGCAGCCAAGAGTTGGAGGGCTATGAAAAACTGTTTTTT. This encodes CASSQELEGYEKLFF.

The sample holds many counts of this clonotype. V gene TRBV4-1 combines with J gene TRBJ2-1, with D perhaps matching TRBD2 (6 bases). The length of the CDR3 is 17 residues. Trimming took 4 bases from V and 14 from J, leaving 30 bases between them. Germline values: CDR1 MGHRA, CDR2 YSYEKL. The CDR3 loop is CASSLAASGTPREVKFF. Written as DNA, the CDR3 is TGCGCCAGCAGCCTAGCCGCCTCGGGGACTCCCCGTGAAGTGAAGTTCTTC.

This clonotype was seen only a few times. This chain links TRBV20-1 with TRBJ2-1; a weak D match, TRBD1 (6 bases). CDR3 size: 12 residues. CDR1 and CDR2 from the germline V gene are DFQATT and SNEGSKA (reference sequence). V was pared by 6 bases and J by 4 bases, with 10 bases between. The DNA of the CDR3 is TGCAGTGCGGGCGGACAGTACAATGAGCAGTTCTTC. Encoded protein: CSAGGQYNEQFF.

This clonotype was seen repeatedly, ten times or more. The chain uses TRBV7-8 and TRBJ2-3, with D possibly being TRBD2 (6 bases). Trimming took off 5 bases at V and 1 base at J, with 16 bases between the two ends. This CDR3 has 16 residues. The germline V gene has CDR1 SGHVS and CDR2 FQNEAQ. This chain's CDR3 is CASSVGLLWGTDTQYF. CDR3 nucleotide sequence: TGTGCCAGCAGCGTGGGACTCCTCTGGGGCACAGATACGCAGTATTTT. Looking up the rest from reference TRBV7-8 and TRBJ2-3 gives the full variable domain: GAGVSQSPRYKVAKRGQDVALRCDPISGHVSLFWYQQALGQGPEFLTYFQNEAQLDKSGLPSDRFFAERPEGSVSTLKIQRTQQEDSAVYLCASSVGLLWGTDTQYFGPGTRLTVL.

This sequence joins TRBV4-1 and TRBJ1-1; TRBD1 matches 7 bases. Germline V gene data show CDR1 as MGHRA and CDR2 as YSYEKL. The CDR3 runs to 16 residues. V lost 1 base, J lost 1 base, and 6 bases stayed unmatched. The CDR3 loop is CASSQVGKGANTEAFF. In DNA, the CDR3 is TGCGCCAGCAGCCAAGTCGGGAAGGGGGCGAACACTGAAGCTTTCTTT.

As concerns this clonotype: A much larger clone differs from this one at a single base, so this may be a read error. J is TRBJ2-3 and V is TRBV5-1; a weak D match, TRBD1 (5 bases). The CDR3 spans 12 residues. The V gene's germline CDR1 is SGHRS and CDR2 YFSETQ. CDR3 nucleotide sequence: TGCGCCAGCAGCTTAACCAGGGATACGCGGTATTTT. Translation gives CASSLTRDTRYF. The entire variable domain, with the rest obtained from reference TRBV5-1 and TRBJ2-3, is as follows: KAGVTQTPRYLIKTRGQQVTLSCSPISGHRSVSWYQQTPGQGLQFLFEYFSETQRNKGNFPGRFSGRQFSNSRSEMNVSTLELGDSALYLCASSLTRDTRYFGPGTRLTVL.

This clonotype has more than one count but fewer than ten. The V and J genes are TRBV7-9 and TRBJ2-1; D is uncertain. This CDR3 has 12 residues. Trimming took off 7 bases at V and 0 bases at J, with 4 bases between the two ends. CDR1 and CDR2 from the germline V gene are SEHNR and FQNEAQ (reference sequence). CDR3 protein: CASTRSYNEQFF. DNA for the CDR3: TGTGCCAGCACCCGCTCCTACAATGAGCAGTTCTTC.

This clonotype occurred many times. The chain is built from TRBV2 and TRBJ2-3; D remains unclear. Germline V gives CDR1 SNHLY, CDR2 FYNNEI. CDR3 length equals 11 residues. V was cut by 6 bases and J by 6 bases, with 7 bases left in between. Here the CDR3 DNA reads TGTGCCAGCAGCCCATGGGATACGCAGTATTTT. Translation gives CASSPWDTQYF.

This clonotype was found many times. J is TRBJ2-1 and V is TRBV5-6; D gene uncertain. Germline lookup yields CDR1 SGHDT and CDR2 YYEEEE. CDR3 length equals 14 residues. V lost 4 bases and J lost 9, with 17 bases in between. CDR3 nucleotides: TGTGCCAGCAGCCCCCTCGGACCTCGGGTTGAGCAGTTCTTC. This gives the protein CASSPLGPRVEQFF.

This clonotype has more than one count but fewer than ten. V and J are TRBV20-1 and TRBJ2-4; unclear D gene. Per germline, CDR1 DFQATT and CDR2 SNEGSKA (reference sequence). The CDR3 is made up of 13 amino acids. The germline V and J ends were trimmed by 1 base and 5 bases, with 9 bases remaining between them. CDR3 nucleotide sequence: TGCAGTGCTAGAGGAGGTTGGGAAAACATTCAGTACTTC. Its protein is CSARGGWENIQYF.

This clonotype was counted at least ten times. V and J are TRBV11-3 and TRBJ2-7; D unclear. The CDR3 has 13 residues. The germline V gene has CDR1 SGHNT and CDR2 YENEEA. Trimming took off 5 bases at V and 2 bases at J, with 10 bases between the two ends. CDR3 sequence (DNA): TGTGCCAGCAGCCCCTTTCGAGCCTACGAGCAGTACTTC. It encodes CASSPFRAYEQYF. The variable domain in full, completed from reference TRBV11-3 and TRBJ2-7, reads EAGVVQSPRYKIIEKKQPVAFWCNPISGHNTLYWYLQNLGQGPELLIRYENEEAVDDSQLPKDRFSAERLKGVDSTLKIQPAELGDSAVYLCASSPFRAYEQYFGPGTRLTVT.

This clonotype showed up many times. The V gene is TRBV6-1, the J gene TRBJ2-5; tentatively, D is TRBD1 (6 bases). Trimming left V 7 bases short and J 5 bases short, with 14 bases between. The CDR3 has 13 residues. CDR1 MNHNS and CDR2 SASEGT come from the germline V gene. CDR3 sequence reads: CASTITGTETQYF. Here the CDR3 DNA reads TGTGCCAGCACTATAACAGGGACGGAGACCCAGTACTTC.

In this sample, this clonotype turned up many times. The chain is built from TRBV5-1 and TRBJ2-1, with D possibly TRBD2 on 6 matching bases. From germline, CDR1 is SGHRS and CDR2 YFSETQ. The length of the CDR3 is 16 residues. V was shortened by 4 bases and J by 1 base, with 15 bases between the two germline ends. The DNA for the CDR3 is TGCGCCAGCAGCCCTATGGGACTCGCGTCCTACAATGAGCAGTTCTTC. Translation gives CASSPMGLASYNEQFF.

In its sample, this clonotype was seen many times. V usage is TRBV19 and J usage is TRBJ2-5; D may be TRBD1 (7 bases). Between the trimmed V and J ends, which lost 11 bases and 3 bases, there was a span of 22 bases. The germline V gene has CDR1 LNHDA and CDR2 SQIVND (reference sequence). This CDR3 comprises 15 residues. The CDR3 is CAGSQGKRREETQYF. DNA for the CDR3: TGTGCCGGATCACAGGGGAAGCGGAGGGAAGAGACCCAGTACTTC.

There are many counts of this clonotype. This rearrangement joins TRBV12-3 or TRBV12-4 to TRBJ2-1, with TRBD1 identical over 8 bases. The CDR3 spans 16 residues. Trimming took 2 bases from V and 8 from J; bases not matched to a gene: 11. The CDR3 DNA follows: TGTGCCAGCAGTTTATTGCAGGGGGCTCGCCCCGATGAGCAGTTCTTC. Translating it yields CASSLLQGARPDEQFF.

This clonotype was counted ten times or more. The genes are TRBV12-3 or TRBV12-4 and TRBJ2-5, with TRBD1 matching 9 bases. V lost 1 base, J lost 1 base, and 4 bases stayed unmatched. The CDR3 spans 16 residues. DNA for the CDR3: TGTGCCAGCAGTTTAGGACAGGGGGTGGGCCAAGAGACCCAGTACTTC. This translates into CASSLGQGVGQETQYF.

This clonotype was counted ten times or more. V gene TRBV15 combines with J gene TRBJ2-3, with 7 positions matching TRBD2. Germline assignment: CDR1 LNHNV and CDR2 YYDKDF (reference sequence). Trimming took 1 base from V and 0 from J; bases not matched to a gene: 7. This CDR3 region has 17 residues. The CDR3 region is CATSRVRLAGSTDTQYF. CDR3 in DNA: TGTGCCACCAGCAGAGTAAGACTAGCTGGAAGCACAGATACGCAGTATTTT. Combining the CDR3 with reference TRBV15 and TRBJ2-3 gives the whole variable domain DAMVIQNPRYQVTQFGKPVTLSCSQTLNHNVMYWYQQKSSQAPKLLFHYYDKDFNNEADTPDNFQSRRPNTSFCFLDIRSPGLGDTAMYLCATSRVRLAGSTDTQYFGPGTRLTVL.

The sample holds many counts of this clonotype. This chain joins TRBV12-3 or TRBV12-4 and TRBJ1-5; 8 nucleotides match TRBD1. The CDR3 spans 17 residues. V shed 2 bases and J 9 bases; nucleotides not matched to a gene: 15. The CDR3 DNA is TGTGCCAGCAGTTTAAGCCCCGGGCGACAGGGGAGCGGGCCCCAGCATTTT. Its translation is CASSLSPGRQGSGPQHF.

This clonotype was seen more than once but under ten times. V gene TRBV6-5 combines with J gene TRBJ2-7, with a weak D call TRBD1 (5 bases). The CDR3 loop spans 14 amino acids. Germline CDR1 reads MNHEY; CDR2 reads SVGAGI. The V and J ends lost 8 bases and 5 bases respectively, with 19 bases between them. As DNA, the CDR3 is TGTGCCAGCGCACGTAGGGGCATCCCCCACGAGCAGTACGTC. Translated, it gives CASARRGIPHEQYV.

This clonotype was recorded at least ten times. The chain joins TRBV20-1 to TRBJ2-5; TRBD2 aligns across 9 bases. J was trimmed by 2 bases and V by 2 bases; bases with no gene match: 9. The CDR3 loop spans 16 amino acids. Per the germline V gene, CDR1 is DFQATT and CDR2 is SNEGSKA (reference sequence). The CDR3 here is CSARRSSGSIQETQYF. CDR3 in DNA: TGCAGTGCTAGAAGGAGTAGCGGGAGTATACAAGAGACCCAGTACTTC.

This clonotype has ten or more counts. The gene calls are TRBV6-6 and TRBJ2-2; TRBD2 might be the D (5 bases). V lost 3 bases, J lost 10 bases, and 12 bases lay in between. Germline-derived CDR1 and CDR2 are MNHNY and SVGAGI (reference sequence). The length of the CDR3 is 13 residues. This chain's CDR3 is CASSYSPEEELFF. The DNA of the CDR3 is TGTGCCAGCAGTTATTCCCCGGAGGAGGAGCTGTTTTTT.

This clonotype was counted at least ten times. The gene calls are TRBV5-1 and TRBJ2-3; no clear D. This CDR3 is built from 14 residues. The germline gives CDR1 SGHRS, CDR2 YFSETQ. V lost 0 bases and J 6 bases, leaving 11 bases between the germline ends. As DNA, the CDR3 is TGCGCCAGCAGCTTGGCGACCAGTTGGGATACGCAGTATTTT. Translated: CASSLATSWDTQYF.

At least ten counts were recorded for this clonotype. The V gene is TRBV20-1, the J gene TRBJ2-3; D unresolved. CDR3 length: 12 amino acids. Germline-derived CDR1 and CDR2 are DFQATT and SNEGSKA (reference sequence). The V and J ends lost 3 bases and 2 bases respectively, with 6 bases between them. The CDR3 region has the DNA TGCAGTGCTAGCGAGAACACAGATACGCAGTATTTT. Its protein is CSASENTDTQYF.

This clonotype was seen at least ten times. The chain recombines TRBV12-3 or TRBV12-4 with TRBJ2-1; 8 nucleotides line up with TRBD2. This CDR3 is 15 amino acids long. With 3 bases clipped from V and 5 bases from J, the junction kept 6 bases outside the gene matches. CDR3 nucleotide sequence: TGTGCCAGCAGTTTTCTTGCGGGAGGCCACAATGAGCAGTTCTTC. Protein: CASSFLAGGHNEQFF.

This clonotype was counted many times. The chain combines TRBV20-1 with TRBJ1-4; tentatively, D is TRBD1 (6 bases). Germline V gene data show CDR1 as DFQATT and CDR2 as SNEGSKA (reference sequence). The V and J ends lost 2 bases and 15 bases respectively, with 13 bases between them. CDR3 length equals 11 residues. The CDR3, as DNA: TGCAGTGCTAGAACTCAGGGGATGATGTTTTTT. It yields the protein CSARTQGMMFF.